A few counts support the clone carrying this T cell receptor (beta chain). Its cognate antigen is unknown. Using immunoSEQ multiplex PCR, the repertoire was profiled, and TCRdb retains in-frame clones only, with some absent. The profile shows 74,000 or so clones, 75% to 90% of them singletons. Germline lookup yields CDR1 MNHNS and CDR2 SASEGT. Germline trimming cut 3 bases from V and 8 bases from J; bases unmatched to any gene: 2. CDR3 length: 12 residues. This sample is drawn from a study of OX40 agonist ivuxolimab in advanced cancers. Looking at the study overall: Every 2 weeks, patients received ivuxolimab intravenously, dosed at 0.01 to 10 mg/kg. Study-level findings and limits: There were also nonresponders showing low normalized T-cell clonal expansion. In the 0.1-3.0 mg/kg groups, partial responders showed among the lowest expansion.

Autoimmune disease history or systemic immunosuppression led to patients being barred. The TCR sequence derives from an adult with an advanced solid tumor such as melanoma, head and neck, liver or kidney cancer. Specimen: CD4+ or CD8+ T cells sorted from blood, collected in a trial of the OX40 agonist ivuxolimab. The gene calls are TRBV6-1 and TRBJ2-3; 7 positions match TRBD1. The CDR3 DNA sequence: TGTGCCAGCAGTGACGGACAGGTTACGCAGTATTTT. This translates into CASSDGQVTQYF.